This T cell receptor (beta chain) appears in the sequencing data of a study of blood T cells in healthy people across ages. The authors ran a second PCR of 7 to 11 cycles using a sample-barcoded 5' primer and a J-beta primer mix. Unique molecular identifiers of 12 random nucleotides labeled each cDNA. TCRdb reprocessed the 5' RACE reads with MiXCR, giving one entry per CDR3 protein. The table shows 750,000 to 1,000,000 distinct CDR3 sequences, with around 29% occurring only once. This clonotype was seen ten or more times. Trimming took 5 bases from V and 0 from J; bases not matched to a gene: 6. This CDR3 comprises 18 residues. The germline CDR1 and CDR2 sequences are MDHEN and SYDVKM. The sample was also linked to a second study, of T cells of mothers and their children. That study reports: Each child gave a few million TCR beta CDR3 reads (each mother, over 9.5 million). Sequencing revealed no T cell clones that were persistent and microchimeric.

Sequenced input: blood. This sequence joins TRBV28 and TRBJ2-4; 14 positions agree with TRBD2. The receptor was derived from a middle-aged woman in good health. CDR3 bases: TGTGCCAGCAGTAAGGGACTAGCGGGGGCCATAGCCAAAAACATTCAGTACTTC. Protein sequence: CASSKGLAGAIAKNIQYF.